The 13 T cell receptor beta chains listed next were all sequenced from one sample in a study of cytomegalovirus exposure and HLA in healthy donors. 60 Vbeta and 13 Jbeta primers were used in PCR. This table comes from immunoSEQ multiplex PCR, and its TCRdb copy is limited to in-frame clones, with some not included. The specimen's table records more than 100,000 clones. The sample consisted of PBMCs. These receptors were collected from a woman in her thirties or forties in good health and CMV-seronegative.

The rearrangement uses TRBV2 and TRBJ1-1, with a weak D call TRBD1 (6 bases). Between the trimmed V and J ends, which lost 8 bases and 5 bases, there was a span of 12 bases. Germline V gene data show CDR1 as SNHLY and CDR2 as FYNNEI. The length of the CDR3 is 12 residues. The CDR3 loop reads CASREGVTEAFF. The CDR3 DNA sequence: TGTGCCAGCCGCGAGGGGGTGACTGAAGCTTTCTTT.

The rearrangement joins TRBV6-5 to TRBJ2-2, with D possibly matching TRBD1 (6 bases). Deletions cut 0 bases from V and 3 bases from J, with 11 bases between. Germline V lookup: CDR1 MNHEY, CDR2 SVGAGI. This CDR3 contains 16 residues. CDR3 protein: CASSYSRTVDTGELFF. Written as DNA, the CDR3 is TGTGCCAGCAGTTACTCGAGGACAGTTGACACCGGGGAGCTGTTTTTT.

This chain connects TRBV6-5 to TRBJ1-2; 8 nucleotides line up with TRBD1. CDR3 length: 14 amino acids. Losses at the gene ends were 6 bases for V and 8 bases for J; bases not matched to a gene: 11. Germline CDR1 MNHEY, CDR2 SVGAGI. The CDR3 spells CASRPGQAPGGYTF. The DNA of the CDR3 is TGTGCCAGCAGACCGGGACAGGCCCCCGGAGGCTACACCTTC.

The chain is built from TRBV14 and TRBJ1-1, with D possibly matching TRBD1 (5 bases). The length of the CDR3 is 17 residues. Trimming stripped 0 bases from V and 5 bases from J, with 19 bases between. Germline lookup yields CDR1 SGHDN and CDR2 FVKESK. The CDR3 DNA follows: TGTGCCAGCAGCCAAGACCGATCGGGAGGGGCGCGGACTGAAGCTTTCTTT. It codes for CASSQDRSGGARTEAFF.

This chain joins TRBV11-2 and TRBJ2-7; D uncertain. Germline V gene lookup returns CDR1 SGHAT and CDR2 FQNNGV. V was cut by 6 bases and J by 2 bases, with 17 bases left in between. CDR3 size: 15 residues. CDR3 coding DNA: TGTGCCAGCAGTCTTACCGGGTCCCAGCCCTACGAGCAGTACTTC. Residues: CASSLTGSQPYEQYF.

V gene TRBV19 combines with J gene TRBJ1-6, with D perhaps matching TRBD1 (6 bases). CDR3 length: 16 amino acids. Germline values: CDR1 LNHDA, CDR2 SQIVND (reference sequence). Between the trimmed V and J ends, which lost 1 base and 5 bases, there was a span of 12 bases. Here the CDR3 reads CASSIVTGEDNSPLHF. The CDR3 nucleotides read TGTGCCAGTAGTATAGTGACAGGAGAGGATAATTCACCCCTCCACTTT.

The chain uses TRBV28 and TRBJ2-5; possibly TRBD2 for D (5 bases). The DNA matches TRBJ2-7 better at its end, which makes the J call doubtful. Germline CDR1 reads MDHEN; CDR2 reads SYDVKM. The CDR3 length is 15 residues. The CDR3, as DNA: TGTGCCAGCTACCCCCTCGGGCCAGCGGCCTACGAGCAGTACTTC. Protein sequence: CASYPLGPAAYEQYF.

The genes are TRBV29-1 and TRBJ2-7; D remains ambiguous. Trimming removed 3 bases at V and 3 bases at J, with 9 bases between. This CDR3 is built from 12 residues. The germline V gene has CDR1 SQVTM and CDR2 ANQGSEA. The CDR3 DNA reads TGCAGCGTTGATGGGCCGCACTACGAGCAGTACTTC. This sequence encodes CSVDGPHYEQYF.

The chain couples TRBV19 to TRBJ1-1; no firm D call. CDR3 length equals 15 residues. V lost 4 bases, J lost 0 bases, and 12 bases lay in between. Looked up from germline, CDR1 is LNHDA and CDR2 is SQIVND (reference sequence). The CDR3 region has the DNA TGTGCCAGTAGTACCGGGAGGGTACTGAACACTGAAGCTTTCTTT. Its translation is CASSTGRVLNTEAFF. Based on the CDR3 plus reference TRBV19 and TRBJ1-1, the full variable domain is DGGITQSPKYLFRKEGQNVTLSCEQNLNHDAMYWYRQDPGQGLRLIYYSQIVNDFQKGDIAEGYSVSREKKESFPLTVTSAQKNPTAFYLCASSTGRVLNTEAFFGQGTRLTVV.

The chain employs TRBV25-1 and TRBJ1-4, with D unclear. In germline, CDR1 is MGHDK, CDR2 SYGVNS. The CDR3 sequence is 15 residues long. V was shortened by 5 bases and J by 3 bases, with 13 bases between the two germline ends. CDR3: CASSTTTGANEKLFF. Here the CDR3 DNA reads TGTGCCAGCAGTACCACCACCGGGGCTAATGAAAAACTGTTTTTT.

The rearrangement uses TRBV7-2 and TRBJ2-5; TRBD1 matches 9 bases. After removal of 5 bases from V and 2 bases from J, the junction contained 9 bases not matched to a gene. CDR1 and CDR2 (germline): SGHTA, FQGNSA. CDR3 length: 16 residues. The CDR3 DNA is TGTGCCAGCAGCCGTGGGACAGGGAACACTCAAGAGACCCAGTACTTC. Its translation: CASSRGTGNTQETQYF.

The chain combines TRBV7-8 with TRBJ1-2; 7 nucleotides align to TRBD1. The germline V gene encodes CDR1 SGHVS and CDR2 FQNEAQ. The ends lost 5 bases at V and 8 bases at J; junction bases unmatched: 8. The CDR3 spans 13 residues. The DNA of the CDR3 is TGTGCCAGCAGCCTCACTATCAGGGGGGGCTACACCTTC. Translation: CASSLTIRGGYTF.

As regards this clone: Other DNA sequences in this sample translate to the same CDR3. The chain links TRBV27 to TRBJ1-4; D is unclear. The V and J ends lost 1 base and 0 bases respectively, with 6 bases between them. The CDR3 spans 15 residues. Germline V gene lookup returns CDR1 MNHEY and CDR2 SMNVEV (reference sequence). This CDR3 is CASSLFSATNEKLFF. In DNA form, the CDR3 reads TGTGCCAGCAGTTTATTCTCAGCAACTAATGAAAAACTGTTTTTT.